This T cell receptor (beta chain) derives from a study of T cell changes during pregnancy in multiple sclerosis. The assay was immunoSEQ multiplex PCR, and TCRdb's table has in-frame clones only and misses some. This sample yields tens of thousands of clones, of which around 94% are seen a single time; roughly 5% belongs to the top ten. This sample comprised CD8+ T cells from peripheral blood mononuclear cells, obtained before pregnancy. The clonotype comes from a female donor with multiple sclerosis, enrolled in a pregnancy study.

In nucleotides, the CDR3 is TGTGCCAGCAGTTTGACCGGGACAGGGCGAGCTTTCTTT. It translates to CASSLTGTGRAFF. V usage is TRBV27 and J usage is TRBJ1-1; 9 positions match TRBD1. Losses at the gene ends were 3 bases for V and 10 bases for J; bases not matched to a gene: 6. This CDR3 is 13 amino acids long. From germline, CDR1 is MNHEY and CDR2 SMNVEV (reference sequence).